This record covers a single T cell receptor (beta chain). There is no known antigen for this receptor. Given a much more abundant clone one base away, this may be a read error. This sample is part of a study of CD4 and CD8 cells across lung adenocarcinoma regions (dated by TCRdb to 2017 to 2018). In terms of the full investigation: Intratumor heterogeneity of the T cell receptor repertoire was examined by comparing tumor centers with tumor margins.

Patients with localized lung adenocarcinoma, a subtype of non-small cell lung cancer, were used as donors. The margins of localized lung adenocarcinomas were where the samples came from. For TCR repertoire analysis, CD8+ T cells taken from tumor tissue were profiled apart from CD4+ T cells. The protocol used for the library was PCR. The instrument given in TCRdb is HiSeq X Ten. The public reads were reanalyzed by TCRdb: fastp trimming at Q25, MiXCR alignment, in-frame beta chains only. Rows matching on CDR3 protein sequence are summarized as one entry with the most common DNA and genes. Present in this sample are about 19,000 distinct CDR3 sequences, 50% of which were seen just once. The top ten constitute roughly 34% of the sample. Via the germline V gene, CDR1 is SGHDN and CDR2 FVKESK. The CDR3 contains 14 residues, cysteine and phenylalanine counted. Only the CDR3 DNA stays, 42 bases, in frame from base 1. V is reduced by 0 bases and J by 13 bases, leaving a spacing of 16 bases between them.

The sequencing sample was made of CD8+ T cells from the margin of a lung tumor. According to the study, the label for this sample's cell subset or site signals: tumor margin region. The sequence derives from a male donor with lung adenocarcinoma. The CD4 and CD8 labels of this study may be unreliable. The chain is encoded by TRBV14 joined to TRBJ2-4, with the D gene too uncertain to name. This receptor carries the CDR3 CASSQEYGIGKQYF. Here is the DNA: TGTGCCAGCAGCCAAGAGTATGGTATTGGTAAGCAGTACTTC.